This T cell receptor (beta chain) is from a study of cytomegalovirus exposure and HLA in healthy donors. It was with 60 Vbeta and 13 Jbeta primers that the PCR ran. Some clones are missing from TCRdb's copy, which holds only in-frame ones; the method was immunoSEQ multiplex PCR. The sample carries about 130,000 clones, roughly four fifths recorded once. Trimming left V 3 bases short and J 4 bases short, with 10 bases between. The CDR3 runs to 13 residues. Germline CDR1 and CDR2: MNHNS and SASEGT. V and J are TRBV6-1 and TRBJ2-7; perhaps TRBD1 as D (5 bases). The receptor was isolated from a man aged 25-45 years in good health and CMV-seronegative. Sequencing was done on a sample of PBMCs. In DNA form, the CDR3 reads TGTGCCAGCAGTGATCCCGACAGTTACGAGCAGTACTTC. Its protein is CASSDPDSYEQYF.